The clone carrying this TCR beta chain occurred many times. Antigen: not known. Its ends do not fully match the called genes, so a read error is possible. No cell sorting was done before RNA was extracted from the tissue. More than 3 cm separated this lung sample from the edge of the tumor. This entry belongs to a study of tumor and adjacent non-tumor tissue in lung cancer. The wider study: There were around 11 adenocarcinoma, a couple of squamous cell carcinoma and 1 small cell lung cancer cases. Findings and caveats of the study: Compared with tumor, normal lung showed significantly lower TCR diversity. Normal lung showed higher cumulative top 100 clone frequency than tumor. Patients with more diverse tumor TCRs had worse survival.

The library came from three nested PCR rounds adapted from ARM-PCR protocols. A single record per CDR3 protein comes from TCRdb applying MiXCR to the multiplex PCR reads. The sample has 98,000 or so distinct CDR3 sequences, 80% seen once. The sequence came from a man aged 60-69 years with small cell lung cancer. Sequenced material: distant non-tumor lung tissue.

The CDR3 region has the DNA TGCGCCGGCAGCCGGGACGGAAGAAACATTCAGTACTTC. Translation gives CAGSRDGRNIQYF. The chain joins TRBV10-2 to TRBJ2-4; D may correspond to TRBD1 or TRBD2 (5 bases each). The CDR3 runs 13 residues. Looked up from germline, CDR1 is WSHSY and CDR2 is SAAADI.